Each of the 27 T cell receptor beta chains below was sequenced from the same sample in a study (dated by TCRdb to between 2014 and 2017). The protocol used for the library was 5' RACE. The run used an Illumina MiSeq. TCRdb reanalyzed the raw reads on its own, using fastp at Q25 for trimming and MiXCR for clone calling, and kept in-frame beta chains. Rows are unified per CDR3 protein, each entry keeping the most common DNA and genes. The sample profile shows about 54,000 distinct CDR3 sequences; 15% to 20% of them were found once. Clones ranked in the top ten supply approximately 2.5% of the sample. Sample: naive CD4+ T cells sorted from blood. The cell subset or site label on this specimen signifies: naive CD4+ T cells, CD4+CD45RA+CD25-. The receptors were sampled from a female donor with breast cancer.

In this sample, this clonotype turned up many times. The rearrangement uses TRBV4-3 and TRBJ1-6; D gene unclear. Germline CDR1 is LGHNA and CDR2 is YSLEER. This CDR3 has 17 residues. The V end was cut by 1 base, the J end by 1 base, with 11 bases between. The CDR3 spells CASSQGQLGSYNSPLHF. CDR3 DNA: TGCGCCAGCAGCCAAGGCCAGCTAGGGTCCTATAATTCACCCCTCCACTTT.

This clonotype was found many times. The chain links TRBV6-5 to TRBJ1-3, with D hard to call. This CDR3 spans 15 amino acids. Trimming removed 2 bases at V and 0 bases at J, with 8 bases between. The V gene's germline CDR1 is MNHEY and CDR2 SVGAGI. The CDR3 DNA reads TGTGCCAGCAGTTACGACCGCCGCTCTGGAAACACCATATATTTT. Amino acid sequence: CASSYDRRSGNTIYF.

This chain connects TRBV7-8 to TRBJ2-7, with a weak D call TRBD1 (6 bases). The CDR3 is 18 amino acids. The germline CDR1 and CDR2 sequences are SGHVS and FQNEAQ. The CDR3 coding sequence is TGTGAAAGCAGCTCAGAACTTAACAGGGTAAGGGGTAACTACGAGCAGTACTTC. Residues: CESSSELNRVRGNYEQYF.

This chain uses TRBV7-2 with TRBJ2-3, with no clear D. There are 13 residues in the CDR3. V was cut by 2 bases and J by 4 bases, with 7 bases left in between. Germline CDR1 SGHTA, CDR2 FQGNSA. CDR3 in amino acids: CASSLNPADTQYF. The DNA of the CDR3 is TGTGCCAGCAGCTTAAATCCCGCAGATACGCAGTATTTT.

This clonotype was observed a handful of times. V gene TRBV28 combines with J gene TRBJ1-5, with D perhaps TRBD1 (5 bases). This CDR3 is 15 amino acids long. V was pared by 3 bases and J by 1 base, with 10 bases between. The germline V gene encodes CDR1 MDHEN and CDR2 SYDVKM. The CDR3 nucleotides read TGTGCCAGCAGTTTTAGGGACGGAAGCAATCAGCCCCAGCATTTT. Protein product: CASSFRDGSNQPQHF.

The J gene is TRBJ2-3, the V gene TRBV12-3 or TRBV12-4, with D possibly matching TRBD2 (6 bases). CDR3 size: 19 residues. Trimming pared 3 bases from V and 2 bases from J, leaving 24 bases between. The chain's CDR3 is CASSFRGWRDQVPTDTQYF. The CDR3 DNA sequence: TGTGCCAGCAGTTTTCGGGGGTGGCGGGATCAAGTACCCACAGATACGCAGTATTTT.

Many counts were recorded for this clonotype. The chain employs TRBV7-9 and TRBJ2-3; 8 nucleotides line up with TRBD2. CDR3 length equals 15 residues. Germline lookup yields CDR1 SEHNR and CDR2 FQNEAQ (reference sequence). The trim removed 3 bases at V and 1 base at J, leaving 3 bases unmatched. The CDR3 nucleotides read TGTGCCAGCAGCTTCCCGACTAGCGGCACAGATACGCAGTATTTT. It specifies CASSFPTSGTDTQYF.

The V and J genes are TRBV5-1 and TRBJ2-4; D possibly matches TRBD1 or TRBD2 (6 bases each). The length of the CDR3 is 18 residues. CDR1 is SGHRS, CDR2 YFSETQ, per germline. Trimming removed 3 bases at V and 1 base at J, with 20 bases between. CDR3 bases: TGCGCCAGCAGCTACGACGGGGGCAGTGCAGGTGCCAAAAACATTCAGTACTTC. Its translation: CASSYDGGSAGAKNIQYF.

Many counts were recorded for this clonotype. The genes are TRBV4-2 and TRBJ1-2, with 8 nucleotides matching TRBD1. This CDR3 contains 16 residues. The V and J ends lost 3 bases and 3 bases, in that order; junction bases with no gene match: 9. Germline loops: CDR1 LGHNA, CDR2 YNFKEQ. In DNA form, the CDR3 reads TGTGCCAGCAGCCATTCAGTTGGACAGGGAGACTATGGCTACACCTTC. Amino acid sequence: CASSHSVGQGDYGYTF.

The gene calls are TRBV29-1 and TRBJ2-7, with a possible D match to TRBD1 (5 bases). Germline values: CDR1 SQVTM, CDR2 ANQGSEA. V was trimmed by 7 bases and J by 3 bases, leaving 19 bases between them. The CDR3 length is 14 residues. The CDR3 protein is CSAVGQGTVYEQYF. The CDR3 nucleotides read TGCAGCGCCGTCGGGCAGGGTACAGTCTACGAGCAGTACTTC.

This clonotype was observed a handful of times. The chain combines TRBV6-2 or TRBV6-3 with TRBJ1-1; a weak D match, TRBD1 (6 bases). Trimming removed 7 bases at V and 5 bases at J, with 20 bases between. The CDR3 sequence is 15 residues long. Germline assignment: CDR1 MNHEY and CDR2 SVGEGT. The CDR3 loop is CASTLLSGARTEAFF. The CDR3 DNA is TGTGCCAGCACTCTACTGTCGGGGGCGCGTACTGAAGCTTTCTTT.

This rearrangement joins TRBV9 to TRBJ2-7; tentative D call: TRBD2 (6 bases). Germline CDR1 and CDR2: SGDLS and YYNGEE. V lost 4 bases and J lost 4, with 9 bases in between. This CDR3 contains 12 residues. In DNA, the CDR3 is TGTGCCAGCAGCCCGGGGGTATACGAGCAGTACTTC. Translation gives CASSPGVYEQYF.

The rearrangement joins TRBV4-2 to TRBJ1-3; D gene unclear. V gave up 0 bases and J gave up 10 bases, with 16 bases separating them. The CDR3 extends over 15 amino acids. From germline, CDR1 is LGHNA and CDR2 YNFKEQ. CDR3 DNA sequence: TGTGCCAGCAGCCAAGATCGTAGGGCCGCGGGGACCATATATTTT. Its protein is CASSQDRRAAGTIYF.

This clonotype was observed at least ten times. V gene TRBV29-1 combines with J gene TRBJ2-1; D remains ambiguous. The V gene's germline CDR1 is SQVTM and CDR2 ANQGSEA. The V end lost 2 bases, the J end lost 0 bases, and 14 bases lay between the germline ends. The CDR3 sequence is 16 residues long. The CDR3 sequence is CSVEFPDASSYNEQFF. CDR3 DNA: TGCAGCGTTGAATTCCCGGACGCCAGCTCCTACAATGAGCAGTTCTTC.

This clonotype came up a few times. The V and J genes are TRBV18 and TRBJ2-3; D gene unclear. The CDR3 sequence is 12 residues long. Germline CDR1 is KGHSH and CDR2 is LQKENI. V gave up 3 bases and J gave up 5 bases, with 6 bases separating them. Here the CDR3 DNA reads TGTGCCAGCTCACCTTACATAGATACGCAGTATTTT. Its protein is CASSPYIDTQYF.

This clonotype was observed a handful of times. V and J are TRBV5-1 and TRBJ2-1, with TRBD2 matching 11 bases. Germline trimming cut 8 bases from V and 4 bases from J; bases unmatched to any gene: 5. The CDR3 is 14 residues long. The germline V gene encodes CDR1 SGHRS and CDR2 YFSETQ. CDR3 coding DNA: TGCGCCAGGACCGGGACTAGCGGTTACAATGAGCAGTTCTTC. Protein product: CARTGTSGYNEQFF.

This clonotype occurred a few times. The chain recombines TRBV5-1 with TRBJ2-3, with D uncertain. Germline V lookup: CDR1 SGHRS, CDR2 YFSETQ. The CDR3 has 13 amino acids. Between the trimmed V and J ends, which lost 5 bases and 3 bases, there was a span of 10 bases. The chain's CDR3 is CASSSEVTDTQYF. Here the CDR3 DNA reads TGCGCCAGCAGTTCAGAGGTAACAGATACGCAGTATTTT.

This clonotype has ten or more counts. V gene TRBV7-2 combines with J gene TRBJ2-3, with 9 bases that match TRBD2. This CDR3 region has 14 residues. CDR1 and CDR2 from the germline V gene are SGHTA and FQGNSA. V trimming: 3 bases; J trimming: 5 bases; junction bases outside the gene matches: 3. The CDR3 region has the DNA TGTGCCAGCAGCTTTAGCGGGAGTATAGATACGCAGTATTTT. It is translated as CASSFSGSIDTQYF.

With respect to this clonotype: It may be a read error: a sequence one base away is much more abundant. The gene calls are TRBV7-9 and TRBJ2-1, with TRBD2 matching over 8 bases. Germline V CDR1 and CDR2: SEHNR, FQNEAQ (reference sequence). The CDR3 is 16 amino acids. V shed 6 bases, J shed 9 bases, and the junction held 16 bases outside the gene matches. As DNA, the CDR3 is TGTGCCAGCAGTCCCAAGGGGATAGCGGGGACCAGTGAGCAGTTCTTC. Encoded protein: CASSPKGIAGTSEQFF.

This clonotype is a singleton in its sample. The junction and the germline gene differ at one end; a read error may be behind it. The chain employs TRBV7-6 and TRBJ2-1; 15 positions match TRBD2. CDR1 is SGHVS and CDR2 is FNYEAQ in the germline V gene. This CDR3 contains 13 residues. CDR3 protein: CASSLGTSGRSLF. The CDR3 nucleotides are TGTGCCAGCAGCTTGGGGACTAGCGGGAGGTCTCTCTTC. Using reference TRBV7-6 and TRBJ2-1 for the parts outside the CDR3, the full variable domain is GAGVSQSPRYKVTKRGQDVALRCDPISGHVSLYWYRQALGQGPEFLTYFNYEAQQDKSGLPNDRFSAERPEGSISTLTIQRTEQRDSAMYRCASSLGTSGRSLFGPGTRLTVL.

The chain combines TRBV7-2 with TRBJ1-6; D gene ambiguous. The germline gives CDR1 SGHTA, CDR2 FQGNSA. The CDR3 is 12 residues long. The V and J ends lost 2 bases and 14 bases respectively, with 10 bases between them. For the CDR3, the DNA is TGTGCCAGCAGCTTATACATCGGGTCCCTCCACTTT. Translated: CASSLYIGSLHF.

This clonotype showed up just a few times. V usage is TRBV6-2 or TRBV6-3 and J usage is TRBJ1-5; 9 bases line up with TRBD1. The CDR3 is 15 amino acids. Germline CDR1 is MNHEY and CDR2 is SVGEGT. Trimming cost V 7 bases and J 5 bases; bases outside gene matches: 9. CDR3 amino acids: CASISAGQGHQPQHF. In DNA, the CDR3 is TGTGCCAGCATTTCAGCGGGACAGGGTCATCAGCCCCAGCATTTT.

This chain uses TRBV9 with TRBJ2-1, with 7 bases aligning to TRBD2. CDR3 length: 15 amino acids. Germline values: CDR1 SGDLS, CDR2 YYNGEE. With V trimmed by 0 bases and J by 3 bases, 3 bases remained unmatched. The CDR3 sequence: CASSVAGGSYNEQFF. CDR3 nucleotides: TGTGCCAGCAGCGTAGCTGGCGGGAGCTACAATGAGCAGTTCTTC.

V gene TRBV4-2 combines with J gene TRBJ2-2; 7 bases fit TRBD1. The CDR3 is made up of 16 amino acids. CDR1 is LGHNA and CDR2 is YNFKEQ in the germline V gene. Losses at the gene ends were 2 bases for V and 0 bases for J; bases not matched to a gene: 3. The CDR3 DNA is TGTGCCAGCAGCCAAAAGACAGGGTCGAACACCGGGGAGCTGTTTTTT. Translated, it gives CASSQKTGSNTGELFF.

Notes on this clonotype: The CDR3 ends on some other residue instead of the conserved phenylalanine or tryptophan, so this is likely a read error. The chain combines TRBV5-6 with TRBJ2-1; D is uncertain. Germline CDR1 reads SGHDT; CDR2 reads YYEEEE. Trimming took off 2 bases at V and 10 bases at J, with 7 bases between the two ends. The CDR3 has 11 residues. Here the CDR3 reads CASSFTTEQFS. In DNA form, the CDR3 reads TGTGCCAGCAGCTTCACGACAGAGCAGTTCTCC.

This clonotype was detected many times. The V and J genes are TRBV20-1 and TRBJ1-1; D not certain. Germline loops: CDR1 DFQATT, CDR2 SNEGSKA (reference sequence). The CDR3 extends over 16 amino acids. Trimming removed 0 bases at V and 1 base at J, with 15 bases between. The CDR3 DNA follows: TGCAGTGCTAGAGATCCCGGCGGCAGGCCGAACACTGAAGCTTTCTTT. Its protein is CSARDPGGRPNTEAFF.

At least ten counts were recorded for this clonotype. This sequence joins TRBV20-1 and TRBJ2-3; tentatively, D is TRBD1 (5 bases). With 1 base removed from V and 7 bases from J, the gap between germline ends came to 12 bases. The CDR3 runs 13 residues. Germline CDR1 and CDR2: DFQATT and SNEGSKA (reference sequence). CDR3 residues: CSARAKSGYTQYF. CDR3 nucleotide sequence: TGCAGTGCTAGAGCGAAATCAGGGTATACGCAGTATTTT.